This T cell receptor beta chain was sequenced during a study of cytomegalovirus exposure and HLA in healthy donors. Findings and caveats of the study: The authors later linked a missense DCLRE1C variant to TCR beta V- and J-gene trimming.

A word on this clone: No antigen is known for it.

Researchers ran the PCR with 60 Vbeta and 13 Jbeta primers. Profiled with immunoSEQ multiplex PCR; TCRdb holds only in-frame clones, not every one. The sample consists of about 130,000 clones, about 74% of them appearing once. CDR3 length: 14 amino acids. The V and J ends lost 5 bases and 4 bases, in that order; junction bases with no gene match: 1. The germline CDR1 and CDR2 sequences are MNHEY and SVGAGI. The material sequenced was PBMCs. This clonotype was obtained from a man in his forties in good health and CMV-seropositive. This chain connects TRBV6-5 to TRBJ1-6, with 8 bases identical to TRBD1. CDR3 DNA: TGTGCCAGCAGTGACAGGGGATATAATTCACCCCTCCACTTT. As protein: CASSDRGYNSPLHF.